The TCR beta chain under discussion was sequenced for a study of regulatory T cells in long-lasting Graves disease. Through Arm-PCR of CDR3 regions and iRepertoire HTBI primers, TCR beta libraries were built. TCRdb re-called the multiplex PCR reads through MiXCR, storing one row per CDR3 protein. The sample records hundreds of thousands of distinct CDR3 sequences, around 16% being singletons. The sample's time point: newly diagnosed GD, antithyroid drugs for less than 3 months. Scientists built the TCR library using RNA that was extracted from PBMCs. This clonotype was recorded at least ten times. The germline gives CDR1 SGHVS, CDR2 FQNEAQ. CDR3 length: 16 amino acids. Losses at the gene ends were 3 bases for V and 6 bases for J; bases not matched to a gene: 12. The same sample was also studied in work on T cells in Graves' hyperthyroidism and ophthalmopathy.

The specimen was peripheral blood mononuclear cells (PBMCs), collected at new diagnosis, from a patient treated with antithyroid drugs. V gene TRBV7-8 combines with J gene TRBJ2-5; TRBD1 matches 8 bases. This clonotype was obtained from a man aged 18 to 30 with Graves disease. The CDR3, as DNA: TGTGCCAGCAGCTTGGCCAGGGGGCCGGGGGAGAAGACCCAGTACTTC. Encoded protein: CASSLARGPGEKTQYF.